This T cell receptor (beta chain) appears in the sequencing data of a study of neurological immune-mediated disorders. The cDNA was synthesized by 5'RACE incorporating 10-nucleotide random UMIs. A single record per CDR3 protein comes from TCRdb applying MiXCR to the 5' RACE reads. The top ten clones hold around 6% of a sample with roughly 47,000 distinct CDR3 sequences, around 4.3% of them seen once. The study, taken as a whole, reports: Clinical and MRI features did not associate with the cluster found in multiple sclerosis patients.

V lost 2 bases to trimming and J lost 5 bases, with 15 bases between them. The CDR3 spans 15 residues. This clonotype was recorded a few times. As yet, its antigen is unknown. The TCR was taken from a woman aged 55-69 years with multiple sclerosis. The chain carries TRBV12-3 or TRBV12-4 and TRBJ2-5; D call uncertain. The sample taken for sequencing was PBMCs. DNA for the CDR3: TGTGCCAGCAGTTTATCTAGGAACCAGTGGGAGACCCAGTACTTC. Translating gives CASSLSRNQWETQYF.